This TCR beta chain originates from a study of a mutant IDH1 vaccine in newly diagnosed glioma. On the study more broadly: Patients had received radiotherapy, temozolomide, or both previously, most receiving both.

The V gene's germline CDR1 is SGHVS and CDR2 FQNEAQ. Trimming cost V 5 bases and J 5 bases, with 13 bases left between them. The length of the CDR3 is 13 residues. Sample time point: week 11, during vaccination. The study gave 300 ug of mutant IDH1 20-mer peptide per vaccine dose, with topical imiquimod. Donors harbored newly found WHO grade 3 or 4 IDH1-mutant, ATRX-lost astrocytomas. General study points: Pseudoprogression seemed unrelated to changes in top peripheral T cell clonotypes.

Note on this clone: Its specificity is unknown.

The data were produced by immunoSEQ multiplex PCR, yet TCRdb's version contains in-frame clones alone and is incomplete. Here the sample spans around 24,000 clones, 79% being singletons. V usage is TRBV7-8 and J usage is TRBJ2-7; D is possibly TRBD1 or TRBD2 (5 bases each). The specimen comprised PBMCs, sampled from a glioma patient whose treatment included an IDH1 peptide vaccine. This TCR derives from a middle-aged man with glioma. DNA for the CDR3: TGTGCCAGCAGCCTATCGGGACGTCACGAGCAGTACGTC. This gives the protein CASSLSGRHEQYV.